This TCR beta chain was observed in a study of shared clonotypes between healthy human individuals. In its sample, this clone was seen a few times. Antigen unknown. Trimming took 6 bases from V and 8 from J, leaving 11 bases between them. Germline V gene data show CDR1 as LNHDA and CDR2 as SQIVND (reference sequence). The CDR3 is 13 residues long. Findings and limits, study-wide: Sorted-subset sequencing, rarefaction showed, was incomplete despite large depth.

CD8 cells regarded as naive lacked CD45RO, were positively chosen for CCR7, and omitted terminally differentiated effector memory CD45RA+ cells. The protocol was immunoSEQ multiplex PCR, while the TCRdb copy is restricted to in-frame clones and leaves out a portion. Of 1.5 million to 2.5 million clones in the sample, about 94% were seen once. This sequence originates from a man between 18 and 35 years old in good health. The chain employs TRBV19 and TRBJ1-6; D possibly corresponds to TRBD1 (5 bases). Sequenced: naive CD8+ T cells sorted from blood. The DNA for the CDR3 is TGTGCCAGTAGCGGGGGAACCCATTCACCCCTCCACTTT. Translating gives CASSGGTHSPLHF.